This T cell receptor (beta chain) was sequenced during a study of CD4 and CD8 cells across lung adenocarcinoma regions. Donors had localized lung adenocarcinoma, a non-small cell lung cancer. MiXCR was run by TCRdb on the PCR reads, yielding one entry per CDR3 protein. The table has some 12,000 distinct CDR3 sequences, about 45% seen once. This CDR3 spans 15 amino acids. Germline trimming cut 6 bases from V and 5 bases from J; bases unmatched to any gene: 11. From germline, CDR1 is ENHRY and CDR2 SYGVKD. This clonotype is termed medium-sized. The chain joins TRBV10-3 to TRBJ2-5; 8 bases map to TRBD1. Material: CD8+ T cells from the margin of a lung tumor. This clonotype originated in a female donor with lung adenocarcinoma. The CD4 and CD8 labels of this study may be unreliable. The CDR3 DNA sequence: TGTGCCATCAGGAGGACCGGACAGGGTGGTGAGACCCAGTACTTC. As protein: CAIRRTGQGGETQYF.